The rows below give T cell receptor beta chains drawn from one sample of a study of CD8 T cells in Susac syndrome. A single record per CDR3 protein comes from TCRdb applying MiXCR to the immunoSEQ multiplex PCR reads. The sample consists of some 150,000 distinct CDR3 sequences, approximately 94% of them appearing once. Sequenced material: CD8+ T cells from PBMCs. The receptors stem from a human donor with multiple sclerosis. Both conserved end residues are part of each CDR3.

CDR3 protein: CASTPEGTNPGGANVLTF
V gene: TRBV4-1
CDR3 length: 18
J gene: TRBJ2-6

CDR3 protein: CAWSWEESGSPLHF
V gene: TRBV30
CDR3 length: 14
J gene: TRBJ1-6

CDR3 protein: CASSPSWGRTEAFF
V gene: TRBV18
CDR3 length: 14
J gene: TRBJ1-1

CDR3 protein: CASARQSLAFF
V gene: TRBV12-5
CDR3 length: 11
J gene: TRBJ1-1

CDR3 protein: CAWSVSSAYEQYF
V gene: TRBV30
CDR3 length: 13
J gene: TRBJ2-7

CDR3 protein: CASSRVILAGGNTQYF
V gene: TRBV21-1
CDR3 length: 16
J gene: TRBJ2-3

CDR3 protein: CAWSEQSSNYGYTF
V gene: TRBV30
CDR3 length: 14
J gene: TRBJ1-2

CDR3 protein: CASSLIERGYEQYF
V gene: TRBV12-3/TRBV12-4
CDR3 length: 14
J gene: TRBJ2-7

CDR3 protein: CASSQLGPAGGELEDTQYF
V gene: TRBV23-1
CDR3 length: 19
J gene: TRBJ2-3

CDR3 protein: CASSPGQGDGYTF
V gene: TRBV4-3
CDR3 length: 13
J gene: TRBJ1-2

CDR3 protein: CASTKTEGIITGELFF
V gene: TRBV19
CDR3 length: 16
J gene: TRBJ2-2

CDR3 protein: CASSQSPLWHTAVSYNEQFF
V gene: TRBV23-1
CDR3 length: 20
J gene: TRBJ2-1